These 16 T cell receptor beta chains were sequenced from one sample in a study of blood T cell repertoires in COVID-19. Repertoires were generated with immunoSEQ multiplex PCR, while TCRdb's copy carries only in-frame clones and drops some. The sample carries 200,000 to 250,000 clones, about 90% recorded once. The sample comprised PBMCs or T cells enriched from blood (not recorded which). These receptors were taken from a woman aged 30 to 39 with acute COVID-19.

In nucleotides, the CDR3 is TGTGCCAGCAGCCCACAGGTCCCTAGCTCTGGAAACACCATATATTTT. Residues: CASSPQVPSSGNTIYF. V gene TRBV7-9 combines with J gene TRBJ1-3; TRBD1 might be the D (5 bases). V was cut by 5 bases and J by 0 bases, with 14 bases left in between. Germline V gene lookup returns CDR1 SEHNR and CDR2 FQNEAQ (reference sequence). CDR3 length equals 16 residues.

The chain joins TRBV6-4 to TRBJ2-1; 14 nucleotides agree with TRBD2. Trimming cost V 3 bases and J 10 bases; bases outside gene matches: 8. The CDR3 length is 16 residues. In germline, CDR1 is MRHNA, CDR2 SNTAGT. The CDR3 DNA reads TGTGCCAGCAGTGAGGGGACTAGCGGGAGACTAAGAGAGCAGTTCTTC. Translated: CASSEGTSGRLREQFF.

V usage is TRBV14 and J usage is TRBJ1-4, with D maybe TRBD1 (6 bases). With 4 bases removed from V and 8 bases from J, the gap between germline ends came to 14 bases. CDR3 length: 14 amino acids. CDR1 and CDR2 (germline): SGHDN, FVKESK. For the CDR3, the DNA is TGTGCCAGCAGCCCAAGGACAGTAGGAGAAAAACTGTTTTTT. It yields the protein CASSPRTVGEKLFF. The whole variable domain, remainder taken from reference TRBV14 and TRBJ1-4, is EAGVTQFPSHSVIEKGQTVTLRCDPISGHDNLYWYRRVMGKEIKFLLHFVKESKQDESGMPNNRFLAERTGGTYSTLKVQPAELEDSGVYFCASSPRTVGEKLFFGSGTQLSVL.

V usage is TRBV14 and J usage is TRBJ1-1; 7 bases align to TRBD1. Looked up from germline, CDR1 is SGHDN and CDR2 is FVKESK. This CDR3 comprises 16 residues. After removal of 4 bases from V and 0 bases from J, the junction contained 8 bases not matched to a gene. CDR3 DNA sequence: TGTGCCAGCAGCCGACCCTCACAGGGGATGAACACTGAAGCTTTCTTT. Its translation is CASSRPSQGMNTEAFF.

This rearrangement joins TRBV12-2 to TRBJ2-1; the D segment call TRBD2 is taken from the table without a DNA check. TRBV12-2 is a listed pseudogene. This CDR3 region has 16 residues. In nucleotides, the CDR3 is TGTGCAAGCGGGCTAGCGGGAGATTGGCCCTACAATGAGCAGTTCTTC. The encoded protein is CASGLAGDWPYNEQFF.

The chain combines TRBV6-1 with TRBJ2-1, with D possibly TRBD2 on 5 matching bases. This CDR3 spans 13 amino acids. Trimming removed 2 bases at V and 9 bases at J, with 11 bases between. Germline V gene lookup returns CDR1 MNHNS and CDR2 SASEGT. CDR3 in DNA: TGTGCCAGCAGTGAAAGCCTAGCTCCTGAGCAGTTCTTC. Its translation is CASSESLAPEQFF.

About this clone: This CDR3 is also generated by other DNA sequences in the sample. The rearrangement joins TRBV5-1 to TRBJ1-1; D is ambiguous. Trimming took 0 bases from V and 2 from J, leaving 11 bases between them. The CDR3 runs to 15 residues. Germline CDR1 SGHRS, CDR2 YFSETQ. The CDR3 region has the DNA TGCGCCAGCAGCTTGGCCGGAACAGCTAACACTGAAGCTTTCTTT. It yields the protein CASSLAGTANTEAFF.

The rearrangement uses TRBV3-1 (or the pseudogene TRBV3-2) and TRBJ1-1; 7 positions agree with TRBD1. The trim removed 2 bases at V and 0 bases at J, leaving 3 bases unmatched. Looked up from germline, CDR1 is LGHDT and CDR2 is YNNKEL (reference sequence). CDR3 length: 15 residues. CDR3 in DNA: TGTGCCAGCAGCCAACAGGGGGTGGTGAACACTGAAGCTTTCTTT. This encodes CASSQQGVVNTEAFF.

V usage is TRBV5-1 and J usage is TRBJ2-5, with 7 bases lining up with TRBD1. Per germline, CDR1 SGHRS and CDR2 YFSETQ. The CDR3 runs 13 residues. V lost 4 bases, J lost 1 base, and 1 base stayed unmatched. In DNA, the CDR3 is TGCGCCAGCAGCCCAGGGGGCCAAGAGACCCAGTACTTC. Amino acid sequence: CASSPGGQETQYF.

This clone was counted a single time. CDR3 loop: CASSQGGYNEQFF. CDR3 in DNA: TGTGCCAGCAGCCAAGGAGGGTACAATGAGCAGTTCTTC. The V gene is TRBV4-2, the J gene TRBJ2-1; tentatively, D is TRBD2 (5 bases). The CDR3 has 13 residues. Per the germline V gene, CDR1 is LGHNA and CDR2 is YNFKEQ. V shed 1 base and J shed 4 bases, with 5 bases lying between them.

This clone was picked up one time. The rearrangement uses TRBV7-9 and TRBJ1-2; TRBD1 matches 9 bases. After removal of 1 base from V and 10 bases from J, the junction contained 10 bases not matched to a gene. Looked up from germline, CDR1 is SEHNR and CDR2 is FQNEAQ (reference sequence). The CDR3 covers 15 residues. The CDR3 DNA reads TGTGCCAGCAGCTTAGGCGGGGGACAGGGCACACACTACACCTTC. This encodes CASSLGGGQGTHYTF.

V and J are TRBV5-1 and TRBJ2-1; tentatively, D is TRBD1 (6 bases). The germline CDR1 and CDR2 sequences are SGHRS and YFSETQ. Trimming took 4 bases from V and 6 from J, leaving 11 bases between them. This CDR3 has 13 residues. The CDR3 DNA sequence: TGCGCCAGCAGCCCTCAGGGGCTCAATGAGCAGTTCTTC. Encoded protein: CASSPQGLNEQFF.

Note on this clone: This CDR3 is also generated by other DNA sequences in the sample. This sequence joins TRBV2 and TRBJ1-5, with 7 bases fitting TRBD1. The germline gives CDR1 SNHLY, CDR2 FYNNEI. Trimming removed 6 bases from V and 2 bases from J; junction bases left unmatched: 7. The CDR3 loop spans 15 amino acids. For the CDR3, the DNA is TGTGCCAGCAGGGAAACAGGGGTTGGCAATCAGCCCCAGCATTTT. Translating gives CASRETGVGNQPQHF.

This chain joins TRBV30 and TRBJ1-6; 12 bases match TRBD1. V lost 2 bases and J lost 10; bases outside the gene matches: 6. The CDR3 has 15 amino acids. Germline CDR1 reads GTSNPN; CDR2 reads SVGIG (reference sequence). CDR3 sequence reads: CAWSRDRGPGSPLHF. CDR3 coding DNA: TGTGCCTGGAGTCGGGACAGGGGGCCGGGATCACCCCTCCACTTT.

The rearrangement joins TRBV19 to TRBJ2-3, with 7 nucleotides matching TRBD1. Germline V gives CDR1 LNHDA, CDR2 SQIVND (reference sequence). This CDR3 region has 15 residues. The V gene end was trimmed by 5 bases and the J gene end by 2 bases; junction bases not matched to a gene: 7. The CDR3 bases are TGTGCCAGTAGTCCCCGGGACAGTTCCACAGATACGCAGTATTTT. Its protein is CASSPRDSSTDTQYF.

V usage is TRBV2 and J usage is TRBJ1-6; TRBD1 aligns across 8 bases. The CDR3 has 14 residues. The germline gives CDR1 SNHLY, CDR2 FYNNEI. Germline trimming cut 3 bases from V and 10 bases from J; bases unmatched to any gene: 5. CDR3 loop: CASSDQGALSPLHF. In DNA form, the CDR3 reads TGTGCCAGCAGTGATCAGGGGGCCCTCTCACCCCTCCACTTT.